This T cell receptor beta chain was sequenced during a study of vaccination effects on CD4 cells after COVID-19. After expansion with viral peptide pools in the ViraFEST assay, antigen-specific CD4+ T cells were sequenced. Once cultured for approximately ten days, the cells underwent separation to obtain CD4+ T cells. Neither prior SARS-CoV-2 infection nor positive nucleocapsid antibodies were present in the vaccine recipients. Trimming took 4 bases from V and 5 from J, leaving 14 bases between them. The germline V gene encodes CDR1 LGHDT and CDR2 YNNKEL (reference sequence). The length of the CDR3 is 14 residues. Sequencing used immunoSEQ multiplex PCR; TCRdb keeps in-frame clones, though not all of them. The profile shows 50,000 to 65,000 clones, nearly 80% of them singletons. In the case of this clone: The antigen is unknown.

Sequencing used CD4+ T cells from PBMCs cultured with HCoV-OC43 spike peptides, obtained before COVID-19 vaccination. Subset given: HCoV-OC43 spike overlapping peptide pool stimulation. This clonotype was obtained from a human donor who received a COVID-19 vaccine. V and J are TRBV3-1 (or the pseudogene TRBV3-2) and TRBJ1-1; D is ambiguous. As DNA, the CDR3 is TGTGCCAGCAGCCGAGGGTCCACGGAAACTGAAGCTTTCTTT. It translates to CASSRGSTETEAFF.